Listed here are 21 T cell receptor beta chains from one sample, sequenced in a study of beta chain features in type 1 diabetes. Sequenced material consisted of expressed TCRB transcripts (all of the isolated RNA was reverse transcribed). Measured with immunoSEQ multiplex PCR; TCRdb has only the in-frame clones, and not every one. The table shows 350,000 to 400,000 clones, with approximately 16% occurring only once. Sequencing input: naive CD4+ T cells from blood. All receptors come from a woman in her late teens or twenties in good health.

The chain employs TRBV28 and TRBJ2-1; D is unresolved. There are 11 residues in the CDR3. Germline V lookup: CDR1 MDHEN, CDR2 SYDVKM. V gave up 6 bases and J gave up 7 bases, with 7 bases separating them. Here the CDR3 reads CASSIRNEQFF. CDR3 coding DNA: TGTGCCAGCAGCATCAGGAATGAGCAGTTCTTC.

This clone was recorded a few times. The gene calls are TRBV9 and TRBJ2-2, with 7 bases identical to TRBD2. The CDR3 extends over 16 amino acids. From germline, CDR1 is SGDLS and CDR2 YYNGEE. Trimming at V came to 0 bases and at J to 3 bases, leaving 5 bases not matched to a gene. The CDR3 here is CASSVGGGSHTGELFF. The CDR3 nucleotides read TGTGCCAGCAGCGTAGGAGGCGGGAGCCACACCGGGGAGCTGTTTTTT.

The chain has TRBV28 and TRBJ2-7; TRBD2 matches at 9 bases. Trimming cost V 4 bases and J 6 bases; bases outside gene matches: 10. This CDR3 is built from 15 residues. Germline V lookup: CDR1 MDHEN, CDR2 SYDVKM. CDR3 in DNA: TGTGCCAGCAGTTCCCGCGGGGGGGTCCCTCGCGAGCAGTACTTC. It translates to CASSSRGGVPREQYF. Drawing the rest from reference TRBV28 and TRBJ2-7, the complete variable domain is DVKVTQSSRYLVKRTGEKVFLECVQDMDHENMFWYRQDPGLGLRLIYFSYDVKMKEKGDIPEGYSVSREKKERFSLILESASTNQTSMYLCASSSRGGVPREQYFGPGTRLTVT.

This chain uses TRBV30 with TRBJ1-1; D unclear. Trimming took off 4 bases at V and 0 bases at J, with 9 bases between the two ends. CDR1 GTSNPN and CDR2 SVGIG come from the germline V gene (reference sequence). The CDR3 runs 13 residues. CDR3 DNA: TGTGCCTGGAAACTTAGAATGAACACTGAAGCTTTCTTT. It codes for CAWKLRMNTEAFF.

The chain has TRBV28 and TRBJ2-3, with a weak D call TRBD2 (5 bases). The germline CDR1 and CDR2 sequences are MDHEN and SYDVKM. CDR3 size: 13 residues. CDR3 sequence (DNA): TGTTCGATACGGGCGCGGGCATCAGATACGCAGTATTTT. Translated, it gives CSIRARASDTQYF.

This clone has just a few counts. The chain recombines TRBV15 with TRBJ1-1; D may be TRBD1 (5 bases). The CDR3 spans 14 residues. The germline gives CDR1 LNHNV, CDR2 YYDKDF (reference sequence). V was pared by 0 bases and J by 5 bases, with 10 bases between. CDR3 protein: CATSRDVGGTEAFF. CDR3 coding DNA: TGTGCCACCAGCAGAGATGTGGGGGGTACTGAAGCTTTCTTT.

This clone was seen only a few times. The chain joins TRBV4-1 to TRBJ2-1; 11 positions agree with TRBD2. V lost 2 bases to trimming and J lost 7 bases; unmatched junction nucleotides: 7. CDR3 length: 16 residues. Per the germline V gene, CDR1 is MGHRA and CDR2 is YSYEKL. This CDR3 is CASSQTPSGRSNEQFF. CDR3 in DNA: TGCGCCAGCAGCCAAACCCCTAGCGGGAGGTCGAATGAGCAGTTCTTC.

This clone appeared a few times. This chain uses TRBV5-1 with TRBJ1-5; 7 bases are a match to TRBD1. Trimming took 5 bases from V and 5 from J; bases not matched to a gene: 7. Germline V CDR1 and CDR2: SGHRS, YFSETQ. The CDR3 has 14 amino acids. The CDR3 nucleotides are TGCGCCAGCAGTTCTACAGGGGACGATCAGCCCCAGCATTTT. Protein: CASSSTGDDQPQHF.

The chain recombines TRBV4-1 with TRBJ2-5, with a possible D match to TRBD1 (6 bases). CDR3 size: 15 residues. Trimming removed 1 base at V and 6 bases at J, with 15 bases between. Per the germline V gene, CDR1 is MGHRA and CDR2 is YSYEKL. CDR3 amino acids: CASSQVGRTGQTQYF. In DNA, the CDR3 is TGCGCCAGCAGCCAAGTAGGGAGAACAGGGCAGACCCAGTACTTC.

The chain joins TRBV19 to TRBJ2-1; no clear D. Germline V gene data show CDR1 as LNHDA and CDR2 as SQIVND (reference sequence). This CDR3 comprises 10 residues. Between the trimmed V and J ends, which lost 9 bases and 8 bases, there was a span of 8 bases. The CDR3 spells CARGNDEQFF. CDR3 nucleotide sequence: TGTGCCAGGGGCAACGATGAGCAGTTCTTC.

The chain uses TRBV19 and TRBJ1-1; TRBD1 might be the D (6 bases). From germline, CDR1 is LNHDA and CDR2 SQIVND (reference sequence). The V end lost 6 bases, the J end lost 0 bases, and 8 bases lay between the germline ends. The CDR3 sequence is 13 residues long. The CDR3 spells CASRDRLNTEAFF. The CDR3 DNA is TGTGCCAGTAGGGACAGATTGAACACTGAAGCTTTCTTT. The complete variable domain, with remaining parts taken from reference TRBV19 and TRBJ1-1, reads DGGITQSPKYLFRKEGQNVTLSCEQNLNHDAMYWYRQDPGQGLRLIYYSQIVNDFQKGDIAEGYSVSREKKESFPLTVTSAQKNPTAFYLCASRDRLNTEAFFGQGTRLTVV.

This clone has only a few counts. This chain connects TRBV7-9 to TRBJ2-1; 8 nucleotides line up with TRBD2. After removal of 5 bases from V and 0 bases from J, the junction contained 3 bases not matched to a gene. Germline V CDR1 and CDR2: SEHNR, FQNEAQ (reference sequence). This CDR3 spans 15 amino acids. The CDR3 sequence: CASSLGTSSYNEQFF. DNA of the CDR3: TGTGCCAGCAGCCTCGGGACTAGCTCCTACAATGAGCAGTTCTTC.

The CDR3 region has the DNA TGTGCCTGGAGGGTCCGGGCGGGAAGCTATGGCTACACCTTC. Its translation is CAWRVRAGSYGYTF. The rearrangement links TRBV30 to TRBJ1-2; no reliable D call. Trimming took 3 bases from V and 4 from J, leaving 15 bases between them. The CDR3 has 14 residues. From germline, CDR1 is GTSNPN and CDR2 SVGIG (reference sequence). Based on the CDR3 plus reference TRBV30 and TRBJ1-2, the full variable domain is SQTIHQWPATLVQPVGSPLSLECTVEGTSNPNLYWYRQAAGRGLQLLFYSVGIGQISSEVPQNLSASRPQDRQFILSSKKLLLSDSGFYLCAWRVRAGSYGYTFGSGTRLTVV.

This clone occurred a few times. DNA of the CDR3: TGCGCCAGCACCGTGACAGGGGGCACAGATACGCAGTATTTT. The encoded protein is CASTVTGGTDTQYF. V and J are TRBV5-1 and TRBJ2-3; 8 bases map to TRBD1. After removal of 6 bases from V and 1 base from J, the junction contained 4 bases not matched to a gene. The germline V gene has CDR1 SGHRS and CDR2 YFSETQ. This CDR3 spans 14 amino acids.

The V and J genes are TRBV5-1 and TRBJ2-1; 9 bases align to TRBD2. Germline V lookup: CDR1 SGHRS, CDR2 YFSETQ. CDR3 length: 17 residues. The trim removed 4 bases at V and 11 bases at J, leaving 19 bases unmatched. DNA for the CDR3: TGCGCCAGCAGCCGCGAAGGTACCGGGACTAGCCTGCCGAAGCAGTTCTTC. Encoded protein: CASSREGTGTSLPKQFF.

This clone came up a few times. Other nucleotide sequences from this sample produce the same CDR3. The chain employs TRBV29-1 and TRBJ1-1; D is uncertain. There are 11 residues in the CDR3. Deletions cut 5 bases from V and 1 base from J, with 5 bases between. Germline V lookup: CDR1 SQVTM, CDR2 ANQGSEA. The CDR3 sequence is CSVRQNTEAFF. The CDR3 bases are TGCAGCGTTCGACAGAACACTGAAGCTTTCTTT.

This chain links TRBV6-5 with TRBJ1-2; D might be TRBD1 (5 bases). The CDR3 runs to 15 residues. Germline V gives CDR1 MNHEY, CDR2 SVGAGI. Trimming shortened V by 0 bases and J by 8 bases, and 16 bases separated the two germline ends. CDR3 in amino acids: CASSYSRGGGQGYTF. CDR3 sequence (DNA): TGTGCCAGCAGTTACTCGAGAGGCGGGGGTCAAGGCTACACCTTC.

Only a few counts were recorded for this clone. The V and J genes are TRBV30 and TRBJ1-2; D not certain. The ends were cut back, 5 bases at V and 0 bases at J, with 13 bases in the middle. This CDR3 region has 14 residues. In germline, CDR1 is GTSNPN, CDR2 SVGIG (reference sequence). The CDR3: CAWGDGGANYGYTF. In DNA form, the CDR3 reads TGTGCCTGGGGAGACGGAGGAGCTAACTATGGCTACACCTTC.

This clone was seen a few times. The rearrangement joins TRBV18 to TRBJ2-3, with 8 bases lining up with TRBD1. The V gene end was trimmed by 0 bases and the J gene end by 1 base; junction bases not matched to a gene: 0. The CDR3 has 15 amino acids. In germline, CDR1 is KGHSH, CDR2 LQKENI. CDR3 sequence: CASSPPGQGTDTQYF. CDR3 nucleotide sequence: TGTGCCAGCTCACCACCGGGACAGGGCACAGATACGCAGTATTTT.

This clone has only a few counts. The chain combines TRBV6-4 with TRBJ1-1; 7 positions agree with TRBD1. V dropped 4 bases and J dropped 3; count of bases not matched to a gene: 5. The germline CDR1 and CDR2 sequences are MRHNA and SNTAGT. CDR3 length: 14 amino acids. This chain's CDR3 is CASSASTGYTEAFF. CDR3 coding DNA: TGTGCCAGCAGTGCCTCGACAGGGTACACTGAAGCTTTCTTT.

V usage is TRBV10-3 and J usage is TRBJ2-1; tentative D call: TRBD1 (6 bases). This CDR3 has 15 residues. The V gene lost 9 bases and the J gene lost 16 bases, with 31 bases spanning the gap. CDR1 is ENHRY, CDR2 SYGVKD, per germline. In nucleotides, the CDR3 is TGTGCCATAGGACCCCGAGCGGTGGCAGTAGGGGGACATTTCTTC. Protein sequence: CAIGPRAVAVGGHFF.